This T cell receptor beta chain is drawn from a study of metastatic and nonmetastatic thyroid tumors. Background on the study: From malignant and benign thyroid patients, repertoires in blood and in tumor or nodule tissue were compared.

This clone was picked up a small number of times. Its antigen is unidentified. Before thyroid surgery, none of the patients had received any treatment. Study-wide results and limits: Compared with benign nodules, malignant thyroid tumors were reported to have significantly higher TCR beta diversity in both blood and tumor.

Original data processing: Building a distant-metastasis classifier for papillary thyroid cancer drew on CDR3 differences across clinicopathological groups. TCRdb re-processed the PCR reads through MiXCR. TCRdb's processing, not the study's, gives the V and J calls here. This sample carries tens of thousands of clones, around a third of them seen once, and the ten largest clones take 22%. The CDR3 runs 13 residues. The ends lost 7 bases at V and 7 bases at J; junction bases unmatched: 6. The germline CDR1 and CDR2 sequences are SNHLY and FYNNEI. The rearrangement joins TRBV2 to TRBJ2-2, with TRBD2 matching 7 bases. The receptor was derived from a male donor with papillary thyroid cancer or a benign thyroid nodule (not recorded which). Some clones in this sample may be carry-over from other donors' samples. The material sequenced was blood. The CDR3 nucleotides are TGTGCCAGCACCCTGGGACTAAACGGGGAGCTGTTTTTT. Its protein is CASTLGLNGELFF.